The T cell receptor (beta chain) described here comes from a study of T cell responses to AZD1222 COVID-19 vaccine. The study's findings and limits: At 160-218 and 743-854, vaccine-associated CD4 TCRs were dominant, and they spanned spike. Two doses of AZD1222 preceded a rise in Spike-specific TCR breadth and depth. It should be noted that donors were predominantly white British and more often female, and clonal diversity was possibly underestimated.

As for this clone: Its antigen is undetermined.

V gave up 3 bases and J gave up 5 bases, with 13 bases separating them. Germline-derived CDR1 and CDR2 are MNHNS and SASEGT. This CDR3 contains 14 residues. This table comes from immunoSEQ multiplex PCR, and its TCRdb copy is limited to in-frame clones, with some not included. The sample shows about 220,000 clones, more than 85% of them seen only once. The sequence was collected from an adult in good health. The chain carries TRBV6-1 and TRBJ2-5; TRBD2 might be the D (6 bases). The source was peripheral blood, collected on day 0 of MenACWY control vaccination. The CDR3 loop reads CASSDRGAVETQYF. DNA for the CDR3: TGTGCCAGCAGTGACCGCGGGGCGGTGGAGACCCAGTACTTC.